This TCR beta chain originates from a study of early T cells in non-severe SARS-CoV-2 infection. This clonotype has a count of ten or more. The antigen is undetermined. V trimming: 5 bases; J trimming: 6 bases; junction bases outside the gene matches: 13. CDR3 size: 16 residues. Germline V gene data show CDR1 as SEHNR and CDR2 as FQNEAQ (reference sequence). Study-wide results and caveats: Lookups in VDJdb leaned toward anti-spike CD8 responses and missed private and CD4 specificities.

The TCR library protocol attached unique molecular identifiers to the individual cDNA molecules. TCRdb passed the 5' RACE reads through MiXCR, listing each CDR3 protein once. The sample contains 95,000 to 100,000 distinct CDR3 sequences, 9.5% to 11% of which appear only once. The V gene is TRBV7-9, the J gene TRBJ1-1; 9 nucleotides align to TRBD1. What was sequenced was whole blood. The origin of this receptor is an adult who was a healthcare worker with PCR-confirmed SARS-CoV-2 infection or an uninfected control (not recorded which). This CDR3 reads CASSKGDRVPGPEAFF. CDR3 nucleotides: TGTGCCAGCAGCAAGGGGGACAGGGTCCCGGGGCCTGAAGCTTTCTTT.